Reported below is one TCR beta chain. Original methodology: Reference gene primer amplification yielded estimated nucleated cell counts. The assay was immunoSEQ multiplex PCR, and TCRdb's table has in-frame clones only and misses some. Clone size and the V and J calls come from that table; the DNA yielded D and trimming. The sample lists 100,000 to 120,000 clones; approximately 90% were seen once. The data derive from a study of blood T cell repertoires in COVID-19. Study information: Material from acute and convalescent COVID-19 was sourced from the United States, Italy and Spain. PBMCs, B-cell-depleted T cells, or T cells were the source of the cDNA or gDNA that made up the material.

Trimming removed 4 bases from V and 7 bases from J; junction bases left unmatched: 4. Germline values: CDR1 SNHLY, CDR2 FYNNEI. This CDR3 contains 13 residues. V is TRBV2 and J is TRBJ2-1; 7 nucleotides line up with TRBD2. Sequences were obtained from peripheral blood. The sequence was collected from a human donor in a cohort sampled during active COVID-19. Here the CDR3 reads CASSVGGGNEQFF. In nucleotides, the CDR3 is TGTGCCAGCAGTGTTGGGGGGGGGAATGAGCAGTTCTTC.